The clone carrying this T cell receptor beta chain has a count of ten or more. No antigen is known for it. These data belong to a study of blood T cells in healthy people across ages. Study conclusions and caveats: Unsorted PBMCs ruled out conclusive naive versus antigen-experienced comparison. Because donor CMV status was unknown, expanded clonotype changes were possibly confounded.

The CDR3 is made up of 14 amino acids. V dropped 3 bases and J dropped 0 bases, with 8 bases sitting between them. The V gene's germline CDR1 is KGHSH and CDR2 LQKENI. Primed by a sample-barcoded 5' primer and a J-beta primer mix, a second PCR proceeded for 7 to 11 cycles. MiXCR, run by TCRdb on the 5' RACE reads, gives a single entry per CDR3 protein. The sample holds over 300,000 distinct CDR3 sequences, approximately 51% seen once. There were at least 6 micrograms of total RNA extracted from every sample. Material for sequencing was blood. The receptor's source is a man aged 60 to 75 in good health. This chain uses TRBV18 with TRBJ1-2; possible D gene TRBD1, 6 bases. The CDR3 protein is CASSPRQANYGYTF. The CDR3 nucleotides read TGTGCCAGCTCACCCCGACAGGCTAACTATGGCTACACCTTC. Full variable domain (rest looked up from reference TRBV18 and TRBJ1-2): NAGVMQNPRHLVRRRGQEARLRCSPMKGHSHVYWYRQLPEEGLKFMVYLQKENIIDESGMPKERFSAEFPKEGPSILRIQQVVRGDSAAYFCASSPRQANYGYTFGSGTRLTVV.